This TCR beta chain was identified in a study of blood T cell repertoires in COVID-19. On the study more broadly: The United States, Italy and Spain were the sources of the acute and convalescent COVID-19 samples. PBMCs, B-cell-depleted T cells, or T cells were the source of the cDNA or gDNA that made up the material.

Only in-frame clones appear in the TCRdb table, and some are missing; sequencing was by immunoSEQ multiplex PCR. The sample holds 70,000 or so clones, 90% seen once. CDR1 is DFQATT and CDR2 is SNEGSKA in the germline V gene (reference sequence). This CDR3 spans 11 amino acids. Between the trimmed V and J ends, which lost 4 bases and 10 bases, there was a span of 11 bases. The source material was peripheral blood. The sequence came from a human donor in a cohort sampled during active COVID-19. The chain recombines TRBV20-1 with TRBJ2-1, with unresolved D. This CDR3 reads CSATPSREQFF. The CDR3 DNA reads TGCAGTGCTACCCCCTCCAGGGAGCAGTTCTTC.